Sequencing of this T cell receptor beta chain was carried out in a study of cytomegalovirus exposure and HLA in healthy donors. Comments on this clone: Antigen specificity is unknown.

Study-wide results and limits: TRBV6-2, TRBV6-3 and some other V segments were unresolvable in 87-base-pair reads. A later analysis linked a missense variant in DCLRE1C to the trimming of TCR beta V and J genes.

The PCR had 60 Vbeta and 13 Jbeta primers. Assay: immunoSEQ multiplex PCR; the TCRdb copy retains only in-frame clones and omits some. The top ten hold roughly 1.3% of the sample, which has approximately 200,000 clones, approximately 80% seen once. Trimming took 3 bases from V and 7 from J; bases not matched to a gene: 8. The CDR3 is 14 residues long. Germline CDR1 reads LGHNA; CDR2 reads YNFKEQ. This TCR was sampled from a girl aged 10 to 17 in good health and CMV-seronegative. The rearrangement joins TRBV4-2 to TRBJ2-7, with 8 bases fitting TRBD1. Sequencing input: PBMCs. CDR3 DNA: TGTGCCAGCAGCCATCCAGGGGGCGCGGGGGAGCAGTACTTC. It codes for CASSHPGGAGEQYF.